The 32 T cell receptor beta chains below all came from one sample that was sequenced in a study of control samples from healthy donors and cancer patients. Sequencing used immunoSEQ multiplex PCR; TCRdb keeps in-frame clones, though not all of them. The sample holds 70,000 to 100,000 clones, 80% to 90% seen once. The sequenced material came from PBMCs. The receptors stem from a woman aged 55 to 70 with head and neck cancer.

V usage is TRBV19 and J usage is TRBJ2-2, with TRBD1 matching 8 bases. V was pared by 3 bases and J by 4 bases, with 4 bases of the junction left unmatched. The germline CDR1 and CDR2 sequences are LNHDA and SQIVND (reference sequence). This CDR3 comprises 15 residues. The CDR3 DNA reads as TGTGCCAGTAGTATCAACAGGGGGGTCACCGGGGAGCTGTTTTTT. Translated, it gives CASSINRGVTGELFF.

CDR3 sequence (DNA): TGTGCCAGCTCTGGGGGGACTCCTAGCACAGATACGCAGTATTTT. This codes for CASSGGTPSTDTQYF. The rearrangement joins TRBV18 to TRBJ2-3; TRBD2 is a possible D gene (6 bases). Looked up from germline, CDR1 is KGHSH and CDR2 is LQKENI. Deletions cut 6 bases from V and 0 bases from J, with 13 bases between. CDR3 length equals 15 residues.

The V gene is TRBV19, the J gene TRBJ2-6, with 9 bases matching TRBD1. This CDR3 comprises 15 residues. Losses at the gene ends were 4 bases for V and 6 bases for J; bases not matched to a gene: 4. Germline values: CDR1 LNHDA, CDR2 SQIVND (reference sequence). The CDR3 spells CASSTQGAQANVLTF. CDR3 sequence (DNA): TGTGCCAGTAGTACACAGGGGGCTCAGGCCAACGTCCTGACTTTC.

The gene calls are TRBV19 and TRBJ2-5; 7 bases fit TRBD2. V was clipped by 0 bases and J by 4 bases; unmatched bases: 8. Per germline, CDR1 LNHDA and CDR2 SQIVND (reference sequence). CDR3 length: 16 residues. In DNA, the CDR3 is TGTGCCAGTAGTATAGATAGGGAGGGAGGGCGAGAGACCCAGTACTTC. Translated, it gives CASSIDREGGRETQYF. Full variable domain (rest looked up from reference TRBV19 and TRBJ2-5): DGGITQSPKYLFRKEGQNVTLSCEQNLNHDAMYWYRQDPGQGLRLIYYSQIVNDFQKGDIAEGYSVSREKKESFPLTVTSAQKNPTAFYLCASSIDREGGRETQYFGPGTRLLVL.

The chain links TRBV6-6 to TRBJ1-2; TRBD1 matches 7 bases. CDR3 length: 14 residues. V lost 6 bases to trimming and J lost 2 bases; unmatched junction nucleotides: 6. Germline CDR1 and CDR2: MNHNY and SVGAGI (reference sequence). The CDR3 reads CASRGGTENYGYTF. CDR3 in DNA: TGTGCCAGCAGGGGAGGGACAGAGAACTATGGCTACACCTTC.

J is TRBJ2-7 and V is TRBV13, with TRBD1 identical over 9 bases. With V trimmed by 0 bases and J by 2 bases, 17 bases remained unmatched. This CDR3 region has 20 residues. Germline V lookup: CDR1 PRHDT, CDR2 FYEKMQ (reference sequence). The chain's CDR3 is CASSLGLMGQGLATTYEQYF. CDR3 coding DNA: TGTGCCAGCAGCTTAGGCCTTATGGGACAGGGACTCGCGACAACCTACGAGCAGTACTTC.

This chain links TRBV11-2 with TRBJ2-2; tentatively, D is TRBD1 or TRBD2 (5 bases each). The CDR3 spans 14 residues. Trimming took off 5 bases at V and 3 bases at J, with 10 bases between the two ends. Germline CDR1 and CDR2: SGHAT and FQNNGV. CDR3 region: CASSPGPYTGELFF. In DNA form, the CDR3 reads TGTGCCAGCAGCCCGGGACCGTACACCGGGGAGCTGTTTTTT.

J is TRBJ1-5 and V is TRBV30; perhaps TRBD1 as D (5 bases). In germline, CDR1 is GTSNPN, CDR2 SVGIG (reference sequence). V dropped 1 base and J dropped 6 bases, with 13 bases sitting between them. There are 14 residues in the CDR3. CDR3 in amino acids: CAWSGGVVFQPQHF. In DNA form, the CDR3 reads TGTGCCTGGAGTGGGGGGGTTGTTTTTCAGCCCCAGCATTTT.

The chain recombines TRBV7-3 with TRBJ2-7, with D maybe TRBD1 (5 bases). CDR3 length equals 14 residues. Trimming stripped 5 bases from V and 0 bases from J, with 11 bases between. Germline CDR1 reads SGHTA; CDR2 reads FQGTGA. Here the CDR3 DNA reads TGTGCCAGCAGCCCGACAGTAAACTCCTACGAGCAGTACTTC. It specifies CASSPTVNSYEQYF.

This rearrangement joins TRBV6-2 or TRBV6-3 to TRBJ2-7; TRBD1 aligns across 9 bases. Germline V gene data show CDR1 as MNHEY and CDR2 as SVGEGT. The CDR3 consists of 15 residues. V was clipped by 6 bases and J by 3 bases; unmatched bases: 9. CDR3 DNA sequence: TGTGCCAGCAGCAGCCCCGGGACAGGGATCTACGAGCAGTACTTC. Translating it yields CASSSPGTGIYEQYF.

This clone was counted a few times. The V call is TRBV19, the J call TRBJ1-2; D unresolved. Trimming removed 9 bases at V and 0 bases at J, with 23 bases between. This CDR3 has 17 amino acids. Germline V gives CDR1 LNHDA, CDR2 SQIVND (reference sequence). CDR3: CASHPRSSLGPNYGYTF. The CDR3 bases are TGTGCCAGCCATCCTAGATCCTCATTAGGGCCTAACTATGGCTACACCTTC.

CDR3 coding DNA: TGCGCCAGCAGCCAAGCGTCGGGGGTGTACTACAATGAGCAGTTCTTC. This codes for CASSQASGVYYNEQFF. This rearrangement joins TRBV4-3 to TRBJ2-1, with a tentative D call TRBD2 (6 bases). The CDR3 sequence is 16 residues long. Per the germline V gene, CDR1 is LGHNA and CDR2 is YSLEER. The ends were cut back, 1 base at V and 3 bases at J, with 13 bases in the middle.

The V and J genes are TRBV19 and TRBJ1-4; no reliable D call. This CDR3 contains 12 residues. The germline V gene has CDR1 LNHDA and CDR2 SQIVND (reference sequence). Trimming pared 9 bases from V and 0 bases from J, leaving 5 bases between. The CDR3 DNA reads TGTGCCAGCCGGGCAACTAATGAAAAACTGTTTTTT. Its translation is CASRATNEKLFF.

This clone was detected once. This rearrangement joins TRBV18 to TRBJ2-1; TRBD1 matches at 9 bases. This CDR3 spans 16 amino acids. Trimming cost V 3 bases and J 4 bases; bases outside gene matches: 7. Germline V gives CDR1 KGHSH, CDR2 LQKENI. CDR3 loop: CASSPRTGDWYNEQFF. As DNA, the CDR3 is TGTGCCAGCTCACCGCGGACAGGGGATTGGTACAATGAGCAGTTCTTC.

This chain uses TRBV7-8 with TRBJ2-5, with 8 bases identical to TRBD2. The V segment lost 1 base and the J segment 10 bases; nucleotides outside the gene matches: 11. Germline V lookup: CDR1 SGHVS, CDR2 FQNEAQ. The CDR3 spans 15 residues. As DNA, the CDR3 is TGTGCCAGCAGCTTAGTAAGGCGGGAGGACTGGGACCAGTACTTC. Its protein is CASSLVRREDWDQYF.

The chain recombines TRBV6-6 with TRBJ1-5, with D possibly being TRBD1 (5 bases). There are 14 residues in the CDR3. Germline loops: CDR1 MNHNY, CDR2 SVGAGI (reference sequence). The ends were cut back, 6 bases at V and 5 bases at J, with 14 bases in the middle. The CDR3 DNA reads TGTGCCAGCAGGATGGGGGACTATCATCAGCCCCAGCATTTT. Protein sequence: CASRMGDYHQPQHF.

The chain links TRBV29-1 to TRBJ1-1; D not certain. This CDR3 has 12 residues. Trimming left V 4 bases short and J 4 bases short, with 10 bases between. CDR1 SQVTM and CDR2 ANQGSEA come from the germline V gene. This chain's CDR3 is CSVGWGSTEAFF. CDR3 nucleotides: TGCAGCGTTGGCTGGGGTAGCACTGAAGCTTTCTTT. Full variable domain (remainder filled in from reference TRBV29-1 and TRBJ1-1): SAVISQKPSRDICQRGTSLTIQCQVDSQVTMMFWYRQQPGQSLTLIATANQGSEATYESGFVIDKFPISRPNLTFSTLTVSNMSPEDSSIYLCSVGWGSTEAFFGQGTRLTVV.

V usage is TRBV7-8 and J usage is TRBJ1-5, with a possible D match to TRBD1 (5 bases). V was cut by 0 bases and J by 6 bases, with 12 bases left in between. CDR1 is SGHVS and CDR2 is FQNEAQ in the germline V gene. CDR3 length: 15 residues. In DNA, the CDR3 is TGTGCCAGCAGCTTAGCCCCAGGGTCGGTTCAGCCCCAGCATTTT. This gives the protein CASSLAPGSVQPQHF. Filled out from reference TRBV7-8 and TRBJ1-5, the complete variable domain reads GAGVSQSPRYKVAKRGQDVALRCDPISGHVSLFWYQQALGQGPEFLTYFQNEAQLDKSGLPSDRFFAERPEGSVSTLKIQRTQQEDSAVYLCASSLAPGSVQPQHFGDGTRLSIL.

The chain combines TRBV27 with TRBJ2-1; D perhaps matches TRBD2 (5 bases). Per the germline V gene, CDR1 is MNHEY and CDR2 is SMNVEV (reference sequence). V lost 4 bases to trimming and J lost 9 bases, with 22 bases between them. The CDR3 length is 16 residues. CDR3 amino acids: CASSSLTRTSDGEQFF. CDR3 DNA sequence: TGTGCCAGCAGTTCCCTTACCAGGACTTCGGACGGTGAGCAGTTCTTC.

The rearrangement joins TRBV25-1 to TRBJ2-2; TRBD1 agrees at 10 bases. V dropped 1 base and J dropped 4; count of bases not matched to a gene: 6. The CDR3 extends over 17 amino acids. Germline CDR1 reads MGHDK; CDR2 reads SYGVNS. The CDR3 loop reads CASSEFAGTGVTGELFF. CDR3 sequence (DNA): TGTGCCAGCAGTGAATTTGCCGGGACAGGGGTCACCGGGGAGCTGTTTTTT. Supplemented by reference TRBV25-1 and TRBJ2-2, the full variable domain reads EADIYQTPRYLVIGTGKKITLECSQTMGHDKMYWYQQDPGMELHLIHYSYGVNSTEKGDLSSESTVSRIRTEHFPLTLESARPSHTSQYLCASSEFAGTGVTGELFFGEGSRLTVL.

The chain has TRBV6-4 and TRBJ1-1; 8 nucleotides match TRBD1. Germline CDR1 reads MRHNA; CDR2 reads SNTAGT. CDR3 length: 13 amino acids. J gave up 4 bases and V 2 bases, and 0 bases lay outside the gene matches. CDR3 nucleotides: TGTGCCAGCAGTGACGGACAGGGCACTGAAGCTTTCTTT. It specifies CASSDGQGTEAFF.

The rearrangement uses TRBV14 and TRBJ2-1; 10 bases fit TRBD2. The CDR3 spans 15 residues. Germline-derived CDR1 and CDR2 are SGHDN and FVKESK. V lost 0 bases, J lost 11 bases, and 7 bases stayed unmatched. The CDR3 region is CASSQDILAGVKQFF. In nucleotides, the CDR3 is TGTGCCAGCAGCCAAGATATCCTAGCGGGGGTGAAGCAGTTCTTC.

The chain employs TRBV11-2 and TRBJ2-6, with D perhaps assigned TRBD1 or TRBD2 (6 bases each). Between the trimmed V and J ends, which lost 6 bases and 2 bases, there was a span of 11 bases. The CDR3 totals 15 residues. Germline CDR1 is SGHAT and CDR2 is FQNNGV. The CDR3 region is CASSPRGAGANVLTF. CDR3 sequence (DNA): TGTGCCAGCAGTCCGAGGGGGGCTGGGGCCAACGTCCTGACTTTC.

V usage is TRBV28 and J usage is TRBJ2-7; D unresolved. The CDR3 covers 14 residues. Per germline, CDR1 MDHEN and CDR2 SYDVKM. With 3 bases removed from V and 3 bases from J, the gap between germline ends came to 12 bases. The CDR3 protein is CASSFGGRSYEQYF. The CDR3 DNA follows: TGTGCCAGCAGTTTTGGTGGCAGGAGCTACGAGCAGTACTTC.

This chain joins TRBV9 and TRBJ2-3, with D unclear. The germline V and J ends were trimmed by 4 bases and 7 bases, with 16 bases remaining between them. The CDR3 is 14 amino acids. CDR1 is SGDLS and CDR2 is YYNGEE in the germline V gene. The CDR3 sequence: CASSLEPAMNTQYF. Here the CDR3 DNA reads TGTGCCAGCAGCCTTGAGCCCGCGATGAATACGCAGTATTTT.

The chain employs TRBV10-3 and TRBJ1-5; D gene ambiguous. There are 14 residues in the CDR3. Germline V gives CDR1 ENHRY, CDR2 SYGVKD. Trimming shortened V by 11 bases and J by 3 bases, and 17 bases separated the two germline ends. The DNA for the CDR3 is TGTGCCGCCTCGACGGGAAATCTCAATCAGCCCCAGCATTTT. This encodes CAASTGNLNQPQHF.

For the CDR3, the DNA is TGTGCCAGCAGTGTCGGCCCCTTTCTCACAGATACGCAGTATTTT. Amino acid sequence: CASSVGPFLTDTQYF. The chain is built from TRBV27 and TRBJ2-3; D not certain. From germline, CDR1 is MNHEY and CDR2 SMNVEV (reference sequence). V lost 5 bases to trimming and J lost 2 bases, with 14 bases between them. The CDR3 is 15 amino acids.

The rearrangement uses TRBV7-9 and TRBJ2-1; 12 nucleotides match TRBD2. CDR1 is SEHNR, CDR2 FQNEAQ, per germline (reference sequence). The CDR3 is 16 amino acids. V was clipped by 0 bases and J by 9 bases; unmatched bases: 6. The CDR3 protein is CASSLALAGGPGEQFF. The DNA for the CDR3 is TGTGCCAGCAGCTTAGCGCTAGCGGGAGGGCCGGGTGAGCAGTTCTTC.

V and J are TRBV30 and TRBJ1-5; 9 bases match TRBD1. Looked up from germline, CDR1 is GTSNPN and CDR2 is SVGIG (reference sequence). The J segment lost 4 bases and the V segment lost 1 base, leaving 8 bases of the junction unmatched. The CDR3 is made up of 16 amino acids. The CDR3 sequence is CAWSEGADRGNQPQHF. CDR3 nucleotides: TGTGCCTGGAGTGAAGGGGCAGACAGGGGGAATCAGCCCCAGCATTTT.

This sequence joins TRBV19 and TRBJ2-1; 14 nucleotides agree with TRBD2. CDR3 length equals 15 residues. CDR1 and CDR2 from the germline V gene are LNHDA and SQIVND (reference sequence). Trimming took 6 bases from V and 9 from J; bases not matched to a gene: 7. CDR3 in DNA: TGTGCCAGTAGGTCGACTAGCGGGAGGGCCAGTGAGCAGTTCTTC. Protein: CASRSTSGRASEQFF.

This clone was seen more than once but under ten times. V gene TRBV4-3 combines with J gene TRBJ2-5; D is undetermined. The CDR3 is 14 amino acids. Germline CDR1 reads LGHNA; CDR2 reads YSLEER. V was cut by 0 bases and J by 2 bases, with 7 bases left in between. This CDR3 reads CASSQDMVQETQYF. CDR3 sequence (DNA): TGCGCCAGCAGCCAAGACATGGTACAAGAGACCCAGTACTTC.

The chain couples TRBV24-1 to TRBJ2-5; possible D gene TRBD2, 5 bases. The V end lost 3 bases, the J end lost 2 bases, and 6 bases lay between the germline ends. CDR3 length: 13 amino acids. Per germline, CDR1 KGHDR and CDR2 SFDVKD. The CDR3: CATSDPGQETQYF. CDR3 sequence (DNA): TGTGCCACCAGTGATCCGGGACAAGAGACCCAGTACTTC.